This entry lists 11 T cell receptor beta chains sequenced from one sample in a study of response to subunit inactivated influenza vaccine. MiXCR, applied by TCRdb to the RT-PCR reads, yields one record per CDR3 protein. The sample gives a few hundred thousand distinct CDR3 sequences, 12% to 15% of which show up once; over 8.5% is in the top ten. This specimen was PBMCs from blood, taken approximately 12 days after vaccination. The receptors stem from a man aged 45-65 years who received an inactivated influenza vaccine.

This clonotype was counted ten times or more. This chain links TRBV29-1 with TRBJ2-5, with 8 bases fitting TRBD2. The length of the CDR3 is 13 residues. After removal of 4 bases from V and 4 bases from J, the junction contained 5 bases not matched to a gene. Germline lookup yields CDR1 SQVTM and CDR2 ANQGSEA. In DNA form, the CDR3 reads TGCAGCGTTGGCGGGGGGCCGGGAGAGACCCAGTACTTC. Translation gives CSVGGGPGETQYF.

In its sample, this clonotype was seen many times. J is TRBJ1-2 and V is TRBV7-9, with 7 positions matching TRBD1. CDR1 and CDR2 (germline): SEHNR, FQNEAQ (reference sequence). This CDR3 has 14 residues. The junction had 7 bases not matched to a gene; V was cut back by 2 bases and J by 7 bases. The CDR3, as DNA: TGTGCCAGCAGCTTACCAGGGGGTCGGCCTGGCTACACCTTC. Translated: CASSLPGGRPGYTF.

The chain joins TRBV4-2 to TRBJ2-5, with 15 bases matching TRBD2. V trimming: 4 bases; J trimming: 5 bases; junction bases outside the gene matches: 14. Germline V gene data show CDR1 as LGHNA and CDR2 as YNFKEQ. The CDR3 consists of 19 residues. CDR3 amino acids: CASSRTSGGALGPLETQYF. The CDR3 DNA follows: TGTGCCAGCAGCCGGACTAGCGGGGGGGCCCTCGGTCCCCTGGAGACCCAGTACTTC.

Notes on this clonotype: At one of its ends the junction is not consistent with the germline gene, which may arise from a read error. As DNA, the CDR3 is TGTGCCAGCACTTACTCAAGGGGACAGGAGGGTCCCGGGGAGCTGTTTTTT. Its translation is CASTYSRGQEGPGELFF. The chain joins TRBV6-2 or TRBV6-3 to TRBJ2-2; 8 nucleotides agree with TRBD1. Germline V gene data show CDR1 as MNHEY and CDR2 as SVGEGT. This CDR3 region has 17 residues.

This clonotype occurred a few times. V and J are TRBV20-1 and TRBJ2-1; D tentatively fits TRBD1 or TRBD2 (5 bases each). The ends were cut back, 4 bases at V and 7 bases at J, with 11 bases in the middle. The CDR3 runs 12 residues. Germline assignment: CDR1 DFQATT and CDR2 SNEGSKA (reference sequence). Here the CDR3 DNA reads TGCAGTGCTAAAGGGACGACAAATGAGCAGTTCTTC. It translates to CSAKGTTNEQFF.

This clonotype has just a few counts. The J gene is TRBJ2-5, the V gene TRBV7-7; no clear D gene. The CDR3 is 13 residues long. Per germline, CDR1 SSHAT and CDR2 FNYEAQ (reference sequence). V lost 5 bases and J 3 bases, leaving 10 bases between the germline ends. This chain's CDR3 is CASSRELEETQYF. CDR3 sequence (DNA): TGTGCCAGCAGCCGCGAGTTGGAAGAGACCCAGTACTTC.

This clonotype was recorded at least ten times. V gene TRBV4-2 combines with J gene TRBJ2-6, with D unresolved. CDR3 length equals 17 residues. V lost 0 bases and J lost 1, with 10 bases in between. CDR1 and CDR2 from the germline V gene are LGHNA and YNFKEQ. The CDR3 loop reads CASSQDLARSGANVLTF. For the CDR3, the DNA is TGTGCCAGCAGCCAAGATTTGGCCAGATCTGGGGCCAACGTCCTGACTTTC.

This chain links TRBV29-1 with TRBJ1-1; the D is unclear. CDR3 length: 11 amino acids. The V end lost 3 bases, the J end lost 7 bases, and 9 bases lay between the germline ends. Germline V gives CDR1 SQVTM, CDR2 ANQGSEA. CDR3 sequence: CSVEEFFEAFF. The CDR3 nucleotides read TGCAGCGTTGAGGAGTTCTTTGAAGCTTTCTTT.

The chain employs TRBV5-1 and TRBJ2-3; D possibly corresponds to TRBD1 (6 bases). This CDR3 comprises 12 residues. The V gene's germline CDR1 is SGHRS and CDR2 YFSETQ. The V end was cut by 4 bases, the J end by 5 bases, with 8 bases between. The CDR3 nucleotides read TGCGCCAGCAGCCAGGGGCGAGATACGCAGTATTTT. It is translated as CASSQGRDTQYF. Using reference TRBV5-1 and TRBJ2-3 for the parts outside the CDR3, the full variable domain is KAGVTQTPRYLIKTRGQQVTLSCSPISGHRSVSWYQQTPGQGLQFLFEYFSETQRNKGNFPGRFSGRQFSNSRSEMNVSTLELGDSALYLCASSQGRDTQYFGPGTRLTVL.

The chain is built from TRBV4-3 and TRBJ2-1, with TRBD2 identical over 8 bases. Germline lookup yields CDR1 LGHNA and CDR2 YSLEER. V shed 0 bases, J shed 4 bases, and the junction held 8 bases outside the gene matches. There are 17 residues in the CDR3. CDR3: CASSQELGSGGYNEQFF. The CDR3 DNA reads TGCGCCAGCAGCCAAGAACTAGGGAGCGGGGGTTACAATGAGCAGTTCTTC.

In this sample, this clonotype turned up a few times. The chain combines TRBV4-1 with TRBJ2-2, with 11 bases fitting TRBD2. Germline V gene sequence: CDR1 MGHRA, CDR2 YSYEKL. Trimming removed 2 bases from V and 7 bases from J; junction bases left unmatched: 21. The CDR3 totals 21 residues. The CDR3 DNA follows: TGCGCCAGCAGCCAAATGGTGGGGATTACTAGCGGGAGAGGAGGAATCGGGGAGCTGTTTTTT. Translated: CASSQMVGITSGRGGIGELFF.